This T cell receptor beta chain was documented in a study of cytomegalovirus exposure and HLA in healthy donors. This clone was counted a single time. Trimming pared 0 bases from V and 2 bases from J, leaving 15 bases between. Germline V gene lookup returns CDR1 LNHNV and CDR2 YYDKDF (reference sequence). The CDR3 spans 17 residues. Clones were read by immunoSEQ multiplex PCR, and TCRdb kept only the in-frame ones, dropping some. The profile shows approximately 65,000 clones, about 95% of them singletons. The sample comprised PBMCs. This receptor was identified in a woman under 30 in good health and CMV-seronegative. The genes are TRBV15 and TRBJ2-3; a possible D gene is TRBD2 (6 bases). The CDR3 coding sequence is TGTGCCACCAGCAGAGAGAGGCTAGCGACTTACACAGATACGCAGTATTTT. Translated: CATSRERLATYTDTQYF.